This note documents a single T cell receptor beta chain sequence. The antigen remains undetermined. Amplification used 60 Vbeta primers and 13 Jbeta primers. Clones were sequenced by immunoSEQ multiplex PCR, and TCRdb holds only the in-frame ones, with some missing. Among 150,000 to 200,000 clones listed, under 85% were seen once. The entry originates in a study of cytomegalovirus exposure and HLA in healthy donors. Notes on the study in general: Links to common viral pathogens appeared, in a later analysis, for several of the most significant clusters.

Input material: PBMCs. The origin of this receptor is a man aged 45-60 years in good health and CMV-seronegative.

CDR3 in DNA: TGTGCCAGCAGTGCGTACCAAGAGACCCAGTACTTC. Protein sequence: CASSAYQETQYF. The V gene is TRBV2, the J gene TRBJ2-5; D uncertain. Germline V gene data show CDR1 as SNHLY and CDR2 as FYNNEI. The ends were cut back, 4 bases at V and 0 bases at J, with 3 bases in the middle. The CDR3 covers 12 residues.